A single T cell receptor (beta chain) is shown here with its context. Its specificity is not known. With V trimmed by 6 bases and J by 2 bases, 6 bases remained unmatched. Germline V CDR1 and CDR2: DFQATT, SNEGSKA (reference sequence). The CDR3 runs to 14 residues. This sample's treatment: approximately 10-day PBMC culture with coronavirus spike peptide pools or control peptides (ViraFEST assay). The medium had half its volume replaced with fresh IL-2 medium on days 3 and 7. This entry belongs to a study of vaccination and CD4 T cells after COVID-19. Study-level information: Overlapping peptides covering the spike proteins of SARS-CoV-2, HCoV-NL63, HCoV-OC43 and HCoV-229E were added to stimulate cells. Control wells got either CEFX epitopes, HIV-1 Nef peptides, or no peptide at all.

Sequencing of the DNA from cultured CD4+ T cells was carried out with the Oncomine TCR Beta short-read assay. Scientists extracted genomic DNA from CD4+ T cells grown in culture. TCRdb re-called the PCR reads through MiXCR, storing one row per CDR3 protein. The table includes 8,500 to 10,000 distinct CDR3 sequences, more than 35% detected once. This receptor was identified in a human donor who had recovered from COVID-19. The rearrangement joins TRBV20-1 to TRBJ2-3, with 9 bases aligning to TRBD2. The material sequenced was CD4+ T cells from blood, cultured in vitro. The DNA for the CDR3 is TGCAGTGCACTAAGCGGGGGGTACACAGATACGCAGTATTTT. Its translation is CSALSGGYTDTQYF.